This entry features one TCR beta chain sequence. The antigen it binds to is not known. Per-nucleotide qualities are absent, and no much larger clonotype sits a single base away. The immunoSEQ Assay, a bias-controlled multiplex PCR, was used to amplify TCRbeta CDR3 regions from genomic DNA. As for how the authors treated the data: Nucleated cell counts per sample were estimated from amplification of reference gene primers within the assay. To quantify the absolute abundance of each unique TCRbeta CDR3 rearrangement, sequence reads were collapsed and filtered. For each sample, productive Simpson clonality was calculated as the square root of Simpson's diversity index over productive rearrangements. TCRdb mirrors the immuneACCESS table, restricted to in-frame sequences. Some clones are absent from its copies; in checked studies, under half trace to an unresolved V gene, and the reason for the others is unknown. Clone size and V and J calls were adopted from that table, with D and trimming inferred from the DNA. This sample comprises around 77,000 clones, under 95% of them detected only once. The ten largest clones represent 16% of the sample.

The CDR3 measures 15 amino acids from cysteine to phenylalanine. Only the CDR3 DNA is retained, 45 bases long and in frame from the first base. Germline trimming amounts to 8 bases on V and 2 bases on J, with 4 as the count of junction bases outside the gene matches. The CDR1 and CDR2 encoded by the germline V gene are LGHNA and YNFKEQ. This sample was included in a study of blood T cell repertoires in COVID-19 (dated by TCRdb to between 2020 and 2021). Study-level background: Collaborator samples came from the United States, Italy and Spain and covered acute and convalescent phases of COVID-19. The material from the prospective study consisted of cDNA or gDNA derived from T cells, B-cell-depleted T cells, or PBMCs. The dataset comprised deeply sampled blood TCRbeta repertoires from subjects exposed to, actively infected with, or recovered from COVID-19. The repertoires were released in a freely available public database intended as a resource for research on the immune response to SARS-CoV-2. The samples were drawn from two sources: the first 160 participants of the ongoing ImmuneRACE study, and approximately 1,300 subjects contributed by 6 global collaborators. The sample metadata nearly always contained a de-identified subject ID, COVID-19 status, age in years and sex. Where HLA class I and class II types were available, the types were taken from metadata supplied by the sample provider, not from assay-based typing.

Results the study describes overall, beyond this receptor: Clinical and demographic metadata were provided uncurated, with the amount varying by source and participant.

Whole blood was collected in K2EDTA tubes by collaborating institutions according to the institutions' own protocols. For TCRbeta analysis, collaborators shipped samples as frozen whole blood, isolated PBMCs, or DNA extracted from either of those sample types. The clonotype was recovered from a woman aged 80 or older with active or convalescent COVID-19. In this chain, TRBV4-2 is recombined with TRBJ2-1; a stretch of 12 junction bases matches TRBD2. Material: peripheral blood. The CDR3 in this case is CASGTSGGPYNEQFF. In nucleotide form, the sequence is TGTGCCAGCGGTACTAGCGGGGGGCCCTACAATGAGCAGTTCTTC.